Following are 28 T cell receptor beta chains from one sample sequenced in a study of blood T cells in healthy people across ages. Primers used in a second PCR of roughly 6 to 11 cycles were a sample-barcoded 5' primer and a J-beta primer mix. TCRdb recomputed calls from the 5' RACE reads with MiXCR, one row per CDR3 protein. The sample consists of about 1.8 million distinct CDR3 sequences, around 48% of them appearing once. Sequencing was done on a sample of blood. Receptors originate from a middle-aged woman in good health.

CDR3: CASSYVGLAGRETQYF. DNA of the CDR3: TGTGCCAGCAGTTACGTGGGACTAGCGGGGAGGGAGACCCAGTACTTC. This chain connects TRBV6-5 to TRBJ2-5, with 13 bases aligning to TRBD2. V lost 2 bases and J lost 5; bases outside the gene matches: 5. This CDR3 contains 16 residues. Germline V lookup: CDR1 MNHEY, CDR2 SVGAGI.

The chain joins TRBV27 to TRBJ2-1; weak D call: TRBD1 (7 bases). Deletions cut 4 bases from V and 6 bases from J, with 13 bases between. This CDR3 spans 14 amino acids. CDR1 and CDR2 from the germline V gene are MNHEY and SMNVEV (reference sequence). CDR3 DNA sequence: TGTGCCAGCAGTTGGAGGGGGCAGGTCAATGAGCAGTTCTTC. Residues: CASSWRGQVNEQFF.

CDR3 sequence (DNA): TGTGCCAGCAGCCCAGCTAACGGGGGATCCAATGAGCAGTTCTTC. It yields the protein CASSPANGGSNEQFF. The rearrangement links TRBV3-1 to TRBJ2-1; a possible D gene is TRBD2 (6 bases). Germline V gene sequence: CDR1 LGHDT, CDR2 YNNKEL (reference sequence). V was clipped by 4 bases and J by 6 bases, with 16 bases between them. The CDR3 has 15 amino acids.

This sequence joins TRBV4-3 and TRBJ2-1; D may be TRBD2 (5 bases). The CDR3 spans 14 residues. Trimming removed 0 bases from V and 5 bases from J, with 8 bases in between. In germline, CDR1 is LGHNA, CDR2 YSLEER. CDR3: CASSQDGLNNEQFF. The CDR3 DNA follows: TGCGCCAGCAGCCAAGACGGACTCAACAATGAGCAGTTCTTC.

The chain links TRBV12-3 or TRBV12-4 to TRBJ1-6; D is unresolved. CDR3 length: 15 amino acids. V was clipped by 1 base and J by 6 bases, with 10 bases between them. CDR3 region: CASSLVGEGNSPLHF. The CDR3 nucleotides read TGTGCCAGCAGTTTAGTCGGGGAGGGTAATTCACCCCTCCACTTT.

The V and J genes are TRBV28 and TRBJ2-1, with TRBD1 as a possible D gene (5 bases). CDR1 MDHEN and CDR2 SYDVKM come from the germline V gene. V lost 6 bases and J 7 bases, leaving 10 bases between the germline ends. The CDR3 is 12 residues long. The CDR3 nucleotides are TGTGCCAGCAGGCAAGGGGTGAATGAGCAGTTCTTC. Translating gives CASRQGVNEQFF.

This clonotype has a handful of counts. The J gene is TRBJ2-5, the V gene TRBV24-1; weak D call: TRBD1 (6 bases). In germline, CDR1 is KGHDR, CDR2 SFDVKD. The CDR3 runs 14 residues. Trimming cost V 5 bases and J 3 bases, with 12 bases left between them. This CDR3 is CATSASRGEETQYF. As DNA, the CDR3 is TGTGCCACCAGTGCGAGCAGGGGAGAAGAGACCCAGTACTTC.

This CDR3 reads CASSKGQLVSGANVLTF. CDR3 bases: TGTGCCAGCAGTAAGGGACAGCTCGTTTCTGGGGCCAACGTCCTGACTTTC. V and J are TRBV6-1 and TRBJ2-6, with TRBD1 matching over 7 bases. This CDR3 has 17 residues. The ends lost 5 bases at V and 1 base at J; junction bases unmatched: 8. Germline CDR1 is MNHNS and CDR2 is SASEGT.

This clonotype was found a few times. The J gene is TRBJ2-5, the V gene TRBV5-4; D not certain. V was clipped by 1 base and J by 5 bases, with 9 bases between them. Germline V gives CDR1 SGHNT, CDR2 YYREEE (reference sequence). This CDR3 has 13 residues. CDR3: CASSLTDGETQYF. CDR3 DNA sequence: TGTGCCAGCAGCTTGACCGATGGGGAGACCCAGTACTTC.

This sequence joins TRBV5-1 and TRBJ2-5; TRBD1 matches 8 bases. V shed 5 bases and J 3 bases; nucleotides not matched to a gene: 9. The CDR3 length is 15 residues. Germline CDR1 and CDR2: SGHRS and YFSETQ. CDR3 nucleotides: TGCGCCAGCAGGGAGACAGGGGAGAGGAAAGAGACCCAGTACTTC. Protein product: CASRETGERKETQYF.

This sequence joins TRBV3-1 and TRBJ2-1, with TRBD1 matching 7 bases. V was clipped by 4 bases and J by 5 bases; unmatched bases: 11. The CDR3 runs to 16 residues. CDR1 and CDR2 (germline): LGHDT, YNNKEL (reference sequence). CDR3 residues: CASSPLSTGLNNEQFF. In DNA form, the CDR3 reads TGTGCCAGCAGCCCGCTCTCGACAGGGCTCAACAATGAGCAGTTCTTC.

V usage is TRBV27 and J usage is TRBJ1-5, with D unresolved. This CDR3 contains 12 residues. Germline V gene data show CDR1 as MNHEY and CDR2 as SMNVEV (reference sequence). V was cut by 6 bases and J by 6 bases, with 9 bases left in between. CDR3 nucleotides: TGTGCCAGCAGCCACGCCGGTCAGCCCCAGCATTTT. Translating gives CASSHAGQPQHF.

The chain uses TRBV6-5 and TRBJ1-1; D is undetermined. The germline gives CDR1 MNHEY, CDR2 SVGAGI. V was clipped by 6 bases and J by 0 bases, with 8 bases between them. The CDR3 runs to 13 residues. The CDR3 reads CASSWNMNTEAFF. The CDR3 region has the DNA TGTGCCAGCAGCTGGAACATGAACACTGAAGCTTTCTTT.

The V call is TRBV4-3, the J call TRBJ2-3, with a tentative D call TRBD2 (5 bases). Germline loops: CDR1 LGHNA, CDR2 YSLEER. CDR3 length: 17 amino acids. V lost 0 bases to trimming and J lost 0 bases, with 13 bases between them. The CDR3 sequence is CASSQDRSSPSTDTQYF. CDR3 DNA sequence: TGCGCCAGCAGCCAAGATAGGTCTAGCCCCAGCACAGATACGCAGTATTTT.

This clonotype was counted a few times. The chain uses TRBV28 and TRBJ2-7; TRBD2 might be the D (5 bases). The J call is doubtful: the DNA matches TRBJ2-4 better. The germline CDR1 and CDR2 sequences are MDHEN and SYDVKM. The CDR3 totals 15 residues. The CDR3 loop is CASSLFGVGGNIQYF. Here the CDR3 DNA reads TGTGCCAGCAGTTTATTCGGGGTAGGAGGAAACATTCAGTACTTC.

This clonotype was counted only a few times. This chain links TRBV28 with TRBJ2-5; 9 bases fit TRBD1. V lost 7 bases to trimming and J lost 5 bases; unmatched junction nucleotides: 14. In germline, CDR1 is MDHEN, CDR2 SYDVKM. CDR3 length: 16 residues. This chain's CDR3 is CASTALGTGSGETQYF. The CDR3, as DNA: TGTGCCAGCACTGCCCTAGGGACAGGGAGTGGGGAGACCCAGTACTTC.

V and J are TRBV6-2 or TRBV6-3 and TRBJ2-1; no reliable D call. Trimming cost V 5 bases and J 0 bases, with 17 bases left between them. Germline V gene data show CDR1 as MNHEY and CDR2 as SVGEGT. The CDR3 extends over 17 amino acids. Written as DNA, the CDR3 is TGTGCCAGCAGTACCGGGCCAGGCCGGAGCTCCTACAATGAGCAGTTCTTC. It yields the protein CASSTGPGRSSYNEQFF.

This clonotype was counted between two and nine times. The chain recombines TRBV20-1 with TRBJ2-5, with 7 bases identical to TRBD1. Germline values: CDR1 DFQATT, CDR2 SNEGSKA (reference sequence). V trimming: 5 bases; J trimming: 3 bases; junction bases outside the gene matches: 21. This CDR3 is built from 18 residues. CDR3 in amino acids: CSAPRDSTGMSPEETQYF. CDR3 nucleotides: TGCAGTGCTCCCCGGGACAGCACTGGTATGTCACCAGAAGAGACCCAGTACTTC.

This clonotype was counted only a few times. This chain connects TRBV4-2 to TRBJ2-1; 7 nucleotides align to TRBD2. The germline gives CDR1 LGHNA, CDR2 YNFKEQ. After removal of 0 bases from V and 6 bases from J, the junction contained 17 bases not matched to a gene. CDR3 length: 19 residues. CDR3 residues: CASSQDIGVAGRESNEQFF. DNA for the CDR3: TGTGCCAGCAGCCAAGATATAGGGGTAGCAGGGAGGGAATCCAATGAGCAGTTCTTC.

This rearrangement joins TRBV27 to TRBJ1-1; D is undetermined. The ends were cut back, 2 bases at V and 10 bases at J, with 14 bases in the middle. The germline V gene encodes CDR1 MNHEY and CDR2 SMNVEV (reference sequence). This CDR3 region has 13 residues. CDR3 region: CASSLQLGLGAFF. DNA for the CDR3: TGTGCCAGCAGTTTACAGCTCGGGTTAGGAGCTTTCTTT.

About this clonotype: The germline gene is not matched at one end of the junction; a read error may be the cause. The gene calls are TRBV6-2 or TRBV6-3 and TRBJ2-1; D is tentatively TRBD1 or TRBD2 (6 bases each). CDR1 is MNHEY and CDR2 is SVGEGT in the germline V gene. CDR3 length: 17 amino acids. Written as DNA, the CDR3 is TGTGCCGGCAGTTACGTTTCGAGACGGGGGCTTAGGAATGAGCAGTTCTTC. Translated: CAGSYVSRRGLRNEQFF.

This clonotype came up many times. The V gene is TRBV28, the J gene TRBJ2-7; possible D gene TRBD2, 6 bases. Per germline, CDR1 MDHEN and CDR2 SYDVKM. This CDR3 is 11 amino acids long. V was pared by 2 bases and J by 8 bases, with 7 bases between. CDR3 in DNA: TGTGCCAGCAGTTTAGGGACTCAGCAGTACTTC. Its protein is CASSLGTQQYF.

The chain uses TRBV4-3 and TRBJ2-5, with D possibly being TRBD1 (5 bases). This CDR3 is built from 17 residues. Trimming removed 0 bases at V and 1 base at J, with 15 bases between. The V gene's germline CDR1 is LGHNA and CDR2 YSLEER. CDR3 loop: CASSQEPRVGLQETQYF. CDR3 DNA: TGCGCCAGCAGCCAAGAGCCCAGGGTCGGGCTCCAAGAGACCCAGTACTTC.

This rearrangement joins TRBV6-2 or TRBV6-3 to TRBJ2-5; no definite D call. Germline values: CDR1 MNHEY, CDR2 SVGEGT. CDR3 length equals 10 residues. Trimming removed 6 bases from V and 11 bases from J, with 10 bases in between. CDR3 DNA sequence: TGTGCCAGCAGAGACATCCTGCAGTACTTC. It yields the protein CASRDILQYF.

This clonotype occurred a few times. The chain links TRBV4-3 to TRBJ1-2; TRBD1 matches at 9 bases. The CDR3 contains 15 residues. With V trimmed by 0 bases and J by 7 bases, 6 bases remained unmatched. Germline CDR1 reads LGHNA; CDR2 reads YSLEER. The DNA of the CDR3 is TGCGCCAGCAGCCAAGAAGGGACAGGGCGTCTTGGCTACACCTTC. Translation: CASSQEGTGRLGYTF.

The chain employs TRBV4-3 and TRBJ2-2; TRBD1 might be the D (6 bases). Trimming took 1 base from V and 7 from J, leaving 10 bases between them. CDR3 length: 14 amino acids. CDR1 and CDR2 (germline): LGHNA, YSLEER. The CDR3 sequence is CASSQAGVHGELFF. In nucleotides, the CDR3 is TGCGCCAGCAGCCAAGCAGGGGTGCACGGGGAGCTGTTTTTT.

V usage is TRBV9 and J usage is TRBJ2-5, with D hard to call. Germline V gene sequence: CDR1 SGDLS, CDR2 YYNGEE. This CDR3 has 15 amino acids. V gave up 0 bases and J gave up 5 bases, with 14 bases separating them. DNA of the CDR3: TGTGCCAGCAGCGTAGGTGGCGGCCAGGTGGAGACCCAGTACTTC. As protein: CASSVGGGQVETQYF.

The rearrangement joins TRBV7-9 to TRBJ2-7; TRBD1 is a possible D gene (5 bases). The end of the DNA fits TRBJ2-5 better, so the J call may be wrong. This CDR3 spans 15 amino acids. Germline-derived CDR1 and CDR2 are SEHNR and FQNEAQ (reference sequence). CDR3 sequence: CASSLDRSRQETQYF. The CDR3 DNA sequence: TGTGCCAGCAGCTTAGACAGGAGCCGCCAAGAGACCCAGTACTTC.